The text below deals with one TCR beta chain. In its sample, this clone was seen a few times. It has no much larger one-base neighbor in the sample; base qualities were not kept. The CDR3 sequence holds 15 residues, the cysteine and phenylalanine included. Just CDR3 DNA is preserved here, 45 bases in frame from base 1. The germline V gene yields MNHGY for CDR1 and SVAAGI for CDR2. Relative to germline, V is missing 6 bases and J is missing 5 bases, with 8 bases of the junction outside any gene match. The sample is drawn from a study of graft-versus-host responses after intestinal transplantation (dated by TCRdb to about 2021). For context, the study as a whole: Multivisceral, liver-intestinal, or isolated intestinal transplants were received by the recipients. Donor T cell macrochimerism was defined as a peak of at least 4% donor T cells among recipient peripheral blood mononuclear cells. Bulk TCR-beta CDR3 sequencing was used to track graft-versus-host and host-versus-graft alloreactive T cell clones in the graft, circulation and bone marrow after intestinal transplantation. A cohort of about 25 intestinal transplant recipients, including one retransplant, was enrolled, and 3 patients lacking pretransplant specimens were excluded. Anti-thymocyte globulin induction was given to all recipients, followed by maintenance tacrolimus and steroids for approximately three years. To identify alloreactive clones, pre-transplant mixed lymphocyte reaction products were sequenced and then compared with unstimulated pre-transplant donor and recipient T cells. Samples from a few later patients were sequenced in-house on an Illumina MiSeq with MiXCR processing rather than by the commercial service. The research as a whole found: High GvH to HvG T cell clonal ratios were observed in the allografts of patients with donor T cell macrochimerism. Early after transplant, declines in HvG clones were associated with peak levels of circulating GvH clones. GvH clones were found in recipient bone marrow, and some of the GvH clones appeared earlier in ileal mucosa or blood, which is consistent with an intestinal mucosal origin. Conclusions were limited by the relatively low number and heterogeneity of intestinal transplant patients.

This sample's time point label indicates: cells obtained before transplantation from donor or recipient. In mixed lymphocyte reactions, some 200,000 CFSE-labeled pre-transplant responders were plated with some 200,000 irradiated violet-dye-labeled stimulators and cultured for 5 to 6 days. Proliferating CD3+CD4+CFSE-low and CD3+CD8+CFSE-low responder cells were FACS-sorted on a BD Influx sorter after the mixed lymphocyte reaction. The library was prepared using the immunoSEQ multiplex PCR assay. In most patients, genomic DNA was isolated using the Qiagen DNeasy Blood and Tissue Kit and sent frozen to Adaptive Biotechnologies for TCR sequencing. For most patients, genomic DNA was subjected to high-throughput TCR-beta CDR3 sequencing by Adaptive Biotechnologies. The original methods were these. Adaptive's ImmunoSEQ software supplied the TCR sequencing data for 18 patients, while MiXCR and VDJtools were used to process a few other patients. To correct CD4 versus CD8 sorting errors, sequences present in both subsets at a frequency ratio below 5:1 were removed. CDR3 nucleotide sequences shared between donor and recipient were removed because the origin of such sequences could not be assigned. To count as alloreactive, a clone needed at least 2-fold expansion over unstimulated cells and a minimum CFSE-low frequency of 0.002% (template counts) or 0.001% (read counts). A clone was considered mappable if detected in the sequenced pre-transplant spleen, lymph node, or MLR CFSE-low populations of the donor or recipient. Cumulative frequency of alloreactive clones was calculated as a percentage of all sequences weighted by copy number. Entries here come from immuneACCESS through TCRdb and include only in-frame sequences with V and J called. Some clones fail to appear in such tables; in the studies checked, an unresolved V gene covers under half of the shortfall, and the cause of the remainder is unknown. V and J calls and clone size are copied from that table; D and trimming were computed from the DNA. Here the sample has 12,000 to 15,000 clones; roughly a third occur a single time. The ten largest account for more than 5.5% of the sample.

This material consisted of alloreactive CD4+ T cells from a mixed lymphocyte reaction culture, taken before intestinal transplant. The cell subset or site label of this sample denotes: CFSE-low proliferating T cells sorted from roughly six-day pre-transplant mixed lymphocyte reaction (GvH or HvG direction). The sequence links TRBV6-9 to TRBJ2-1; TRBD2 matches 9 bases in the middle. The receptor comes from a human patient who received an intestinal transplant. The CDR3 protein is CASRKAGGEDNEQFF. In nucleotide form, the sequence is TGTGCCAGCAGGAAAGCGGGAGGTGAAGACAATGAGCAGTTCTTC.